This TCR beta chain was sequenced during a study of T cell repertoires in aging, cancer and after chemotherapy. The wider study: Healthy donor repertoires were recorded over several months to years and showed clear clonal overlap.

Rearranged V-D-J TRB sequences were amplified with a mixed TRB-A/B primer pool. MiXCR, run by TCRdb on the multiplex PCR reads, gives a single entry per CDR3 protein. The table has 9,500 to 15,000 distinct CDR3 sequences, around 29% seen once. The template was genomic DNA from peripheral blood, not RNA. This CDR3 contains 15 residues. V lost 2 bases and J lost 7, with 12 bases in between. Germline-derived CDR1 and CDR2 are MNHEY and SVGAGI. The study's findings and limits: Healthy donors lost TCR diversity with age mainly through richness, cancer patients through richness and evenness. Age-matched healthy donors had significantly more diverse, less clonal blood TCR repertoires than untreated cancer patients. Across the chemotherapy interval, each cancer cohort showed higher median generation probability, suggesting thymic rebound.

In its sample, this clonotype was seen a few times. Its cognate antigen is unknown. What was sequenced was blood. The receptor comes from a human donor in good health. The donor label of this sample is uncertain. The J gene is TRBJ1-6, the V gene TRBV6-5; D is unresolved. The CDR3 DNA sequence: TGTGCCAGCAGTTACCTCCGGGCTCCAAATTCACCCCTCCACTTT. This codes for CASSYLRAPNSPLHF.